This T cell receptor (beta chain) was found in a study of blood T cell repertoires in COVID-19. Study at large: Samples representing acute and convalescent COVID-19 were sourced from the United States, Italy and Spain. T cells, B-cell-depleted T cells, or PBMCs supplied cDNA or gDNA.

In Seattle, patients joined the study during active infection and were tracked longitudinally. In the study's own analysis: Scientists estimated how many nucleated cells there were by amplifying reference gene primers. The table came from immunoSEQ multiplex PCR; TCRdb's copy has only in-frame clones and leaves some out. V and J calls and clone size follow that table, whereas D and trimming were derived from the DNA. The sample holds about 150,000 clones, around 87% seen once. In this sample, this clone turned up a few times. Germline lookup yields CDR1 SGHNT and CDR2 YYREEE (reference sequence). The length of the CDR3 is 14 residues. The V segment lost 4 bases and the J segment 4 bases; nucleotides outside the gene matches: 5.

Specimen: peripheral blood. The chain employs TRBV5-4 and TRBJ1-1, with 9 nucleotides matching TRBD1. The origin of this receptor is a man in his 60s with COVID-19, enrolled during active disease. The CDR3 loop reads CASSAGTGITEAFF. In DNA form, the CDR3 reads TGTGCCAGCAGCGCCGGGACAGGGATCACTGAAGCTTTCTTT.